These 20 T cell receptor beta chains came from one sample sequenced in a study of cytomegalovirus exposure and HLA in healthy donors. The PCR employed 60 Vbeta primers together with 13 Jbeta primers. Sequenced by immunoSEQ multiplex PCR; TCRdb stores in-frame clones only, minus some. The data show some 160,000 clones, 77% seen once. Sample: PBMCs. These TCRs come from a woman under 40 in good health and CMV-seronegative.

There are a few counts of this clone. At one end the junction does not follow the germline gene, possibly because of a read error. The chain joins TRBV7-7 to TRBJ1-1; no firm D call. This CDR3 has 14 residues. The V gene's germline CDR1 is SSHAT and CDR2 FNYEAQ (reference sequence). The CDR3 DNA sequence: TGTGCTAGCAGTCCCTTACAGCGGCGCGCTGAAGCTTTCTTT. It encodes CASSPLQRRAEAFF.

The rearrangement joins TRBV5-4 to TRBJ1-2; 9 bases line up with TRBD1. The V and J ends lost 3 bases and 4 bases, in that order; junction bases with no gene match: 4. Looked up from germline, CDR1 is SGHNT and CDR2 is YYREEE (reference sequence). The CDR3 runs 14 residues. The CDR3 reads CASSSDRGGYGYTF. CDR3 bases: TGTGCCAGCAGCTCGGACAGGGGAGGCTATGGCTACACCTTC.

The chain couples TRBV2 to TRBJ2-7; 7 bases map to TRBD1. V gave up 7 bases and J gave up 1 base; unmatched junction bases: 7. Germline V gives CDR1 SNHLY, CDR2 FYNNEI. This CDR3 spans 14 amino acids. The CDR3, as DNA: TGTGCCAGCATCGTTAGGACAGGTTCCTACGAGCAGTACTTC. The encoded protein is CASIVRTGSYEQYF. The full variable domain, in which reference TRBV2 and TRBJ2-7 provide the parts outside the CDR3, is EPEVTQTPSHQVTQMGQEVILRCVPISNHLYFYWYRQILGQKVEFLVSFYNNEISEKSEIFDDQFSVERPDGSNFTLKIRSTKLEDSAMYFCASIVRTGSYEQYFGPGTRLTVT.

The V and J genes are TRBV7-9 and TRBJ2-5; TRBD1 agrees at 9 bases. Germline assignment: CDR1 SEHNR and CDR2 FQNEAQ (reference sequence). V gave up 5 bases and J gave up 5 bases; unmatched junction bases: 12. This CDR3 has 16 amino acids. The CDR3 coding sequence is TGTGCCAGCAGCGAAAACAGGGGGCGATTTAGGGAGACCCAGTACTTC. This gives the protein CASSENRGRFRETQYF.

In DNA, the CDR3 is TGTGCCAGCATCAGGGGCCTCTACGAGCAGTACTTC. It codes for CASIRGLYEQYF. The chain employs TRBV6-1 and TRBJ2-7; D might be TRBD1 (6 bases). The CDR3 extends over 12 amino acids. CDR1 and CDR2 from the germline V gene are MNHNS and SASEGT. Trimming cost V 7 bases and J 3 bases, with 10 bases left between them.

This clone was seen more than once but under ten times. V gene TRBV11-1 combines with J gene TRBJ2-5, with 9 bases identical to TRBD1. Germline CDR1 SGHAT, CDR2 FQDESV (reference sequence). V shed 2 bases and J 4 bases; nucleotides not matched to a gene: 5. There are 15 residues in the CDR3. CDR3 nucleotides: TGTGCCAGCAGCTTACGCCGGACAGGGGTAGAGACCCAGTACTTC. Translation: CASSLRRTGVETQYF.

The chain uses TRBV10-1 and TRBJ1-3; no clear D gene. CDR1 WNHNN and CDR2 SYGVQD come from the germline V gene (reference sequence). Trimming left V 4 bases short and J 0 bases short, with 4 bases between. CDR3 length equals 13 residues. CDR3 DNA: TGCGCCAGCAGTGCCCACTCTGGAAACACCATATATTTT. Translated: CASSAHSGNTIYF.

This clone was found a few times. The CDR3 is CASSFSPNGDEQYF. The CDR3 region has the DNA TGTGCCAGCAGCTTTAGTCCAAACGGGGACGAGCAGTACTTC. The rearrangement joins TRBV7-3 to TRBJ2-7, with D perhaps matching TRBD2 (5 bases). This CDR3 is built from 14 residues. Between the trimmed V and J ends, which lost 3 bases and 5 bases, there was a span of 14 bases. Germline V gene lookup returns CDR1 SGHTA and CDR2 FQGTGA. Combining the CDR3 with reference TRBV7-3 and TRBJ2-7 gives the whole variable domain GAGVSQTPSNKVTEKGKYVELRCDPISGHTALYWYRQSLGQGPEFLIYFQGTGAADDSGLPNDRFFAVRPEGSVSTLKIQRTERGDSAVYLCASSFSPNGDEQYFGPGTRLTVT.

V and J are TRBV27 and TRBJ2-1, with 10 bases matching TRBD2. The CDR3 totals 16 residues. Trimming at V came to 4 bases and at J to 7 bases, leaving 10 bases not matched to a gene. CDR1 MNHEY and CDR2 SMNVEV come from the germline V gene (reference sequence). This chain's CDR3 is CASSSLASGRWNEQFF. CDR3 nucleotides: TGTGCCAGCAGTTCCCTGGCTAGCGGGAGATGGAATGAGCAGTTCTTC.

This chain links TRBV30 with TRBJ2-1; D remains unclear. The CDR3 sequence is 12 residues long. In germline, CDR1 is GTSNPN, CDR2 SVGIG (reference sequence). Trimming shortened V by 0 bases and J by 7 bases, and 7 bases separated the two germline ends. The CDR3, as DNA: TGTGCCTGGAGTGTGTTAATGAATGAGCAGTTCTTC. Amino acid sequence: CAWSVLMNEQFF.

Comments on this clone: A read error may account for a junction end that differs from germline. The chain combines TRBV7-9 with TRBJ1-2, with 8 bases matching TRBD1. Germline CDR1 reads SEHNR; CDR2 reads FQNEAQ (reference sequence). The CDR3 totals 17 residues. The CDR3 protein is CSSSLADGQGYNYGYTF. For the CDR3, the DNA is TGTTCCAGCAGCTTAGCGGATGGACAGGGTTACAACTATGGCTACACCTTC.

The chain combines TRBV28 with TRBJ1-5, with D possibly TRBD1 on 6 matching bases. This CDR3 has 14 amino acids. Deletions cut 2 bases from V and 1 base from J, with 6 bases between. The germline gives CDR1 MDHEN, CDR2 SYDVKM. The CDR3 is CASSLRGSNQPQHF. The CDR3 region has the DNA TGTGCCAGCAGTTTAAGGGGGAGCAATCAGCCCCAGCATTTT.

This clone has only one observation. This chain links TRBV4-1 with TRBJ1-2, with unresolved D. CDR1 and CDR2 from the germline V gene are MGHRA and YSYEKL. This CDR3 region has 16 residues. V gave up 2 bases and J gave up 5 bases, with 18 bases separating them. CDR3 residues: CASSQTMSVPPYGYTF. The CDR3 region has the DNA TGCGCCAGCAGCCAAACTATGTCCGTCCCTCCTTATGGCTACACCTTC.

The V and J genes are TRBV7-9 and TRBJ2-1, with 8 bases lining up with TRBD2. Germline V gives CDR1 SEHNR, CDR2 FQNEAQ (reference sequence). This CDR3 is built from 16 residues. The V and J ends lost 6 bases and 4 bases, in that order; junction bases with no gene match: 11. CDR3 protein: CASRPRTSLGYNEQFF. The CDR3 DNA reads as TGTGCCAGCAGACCTCGGACTAGCCTAGGGTACAATGAGCAGTTCTTC.

The chain joins TRBV6-5 to TRBJ2-5; D may be TRBD1 (6 bases). The J call may be faulty, since TRBJ2-7 better matches the DNA end. CDR1 MNHEY and CDR2 SVGAGI come from the germline V gene. The CDR3 is 14 amino acids. The CDR3 here is CASKRTALSYEQYF. CDR3 nucleotides: TGTGCCAGCAAGCGGACAGCCCTATCCTACGAGCAGTACTTC.

CDR3 bases: TGCGCCAGCAGTCCTGCAGACAGGGGATCAGATACGCAGTATTTT. Protein: CASSPADRGSDTQYF. The chain joins TRBV5-1 to TRBJ2-3; 8 bases are a match to TRBD1. Germline loops: CDR1 SGHRS, CDR2 YFSETQ. The CDR3 totals 15 residues. The trim removed 5 bases at V and 4 bases at J, leaving 9 bases unmatched.

The chain uses TRBV14 and TRBJ2-2; D gene unclear. V dropped 2 bases and J dropped 5 bases, with 6 bases sitting between them. This CDR3 has 13 residues. The V gene's germline CDR1 is SGHDN and CDR2 FVKESK. The CDR3 sequence: CASSQFPTGELFF. CDR3 sequence (DNA): TGTGCCAGCAGCCAATTCCCTACCGGGGAGCTGTTTTTT.

The chain links TRBV9 to TRBJ2-5; possibly TRBD2 for D (6 bases). Matching the DNA end better, TRBJ2-7 makes the J call doubtful. The CDR3 length is 14 residues. Germline-derived CDR1 and CDR2 are SGDLS and YYNGEE. The CDR3 coding sequence is TGTGCCAGCAGCGTAGGTGCGGGATCCTACGAGCAGTACTTC. Its protein product is CASSVGAGSYEQYF.

This clone was seen a handful of times. V usage is TRBV27 and J usage is TRBJ2-7; TRBD1 might be the D (5 bases). The CDR3 is 16 amino acids. Germline assignment: CDR1 MNHEY and CDR2 SMNVEV (reference sequence). The ends were cut back, 0 bases at V and 3 bases at J, with 15 bases in the middle. CDR3 region: CASSLSRGDRYYEQYF. The DNA of the CDR3 is TGTGCCAGCAGTTTATCGAGAGGAGACAGATACTACGAGCAGTACTTC.

CDR3 sequence reads: CASSRGGVSDQPQHF. In nucleotides, the CDR3 is TGTGCCAGCAGTAGGGGGGGCGTCTCGGATCAGCCCCAGCATTTT. The rearrangement joins TRBV6-5 to TRBJ1-5; D possibly corresponds to TRBD1 (6 bases). This CDR3 is built from 15 residues. Trimming pared 5 bases from V and 5 bases from J, leaving 16 bases between. Per germline, CDR1 MNHEY and CDR2 SVGAGI.